The 24 T cell receptor beta chains reported below all come from one sample, sequenced in a study of glioma-infiltrating T cells. The iRepertoire nested amplicon-rescue multiplex PCR amplified TCR alpha and beta CDR3s from RNA. One entry per CDR3 protein results from TCRdb running MiXCR on the multiplex PCR reads. The table has about 410,000 distinct CDR3 sequences, 41% seen once; the top ten hold 12%. Source material: glioma tissue, nonneoplastic brain tissue, or PBMCs (not recorded which). All receptors come from a human donor with low-grade glioma or glioblastoma, undergoing nonglioma brain surgery, or in good health (not recorded which).

The chain combines TRBV6-2 or TRBV6-3 with TRBJ2-4, with D uncertain. V shed 5 bases and J shed 0 bases, with 11 bases lying between them. The CDR3 covers 15 residues. Germline assignment: CDR1 MNHEY and CDR2 SVGEGT. The DNA of the CDR3 is TGTGCCAGCAGTCTTGGACGGCCAGCCAAAAACATTCAGTACTTC. Translated: CASSLGRPAKNIQYF.

This chain joins TRBV6-2 or TRBV6-3 and TRBJ2-1; 9 bases agree with TRBD2. The CDR3 consists of 15 residues. J gave up 7 bases and V 2 bases, and 6 bases lay outside the gene matches. CDR1 and CDR2 from the germline V gene are MNHEY and SVGEGT. The CDR3 loop is CASSYGAGGGNEQFF. CDR3 sequence (DNA): TGTGCCAGCAGTTACGGTGCGGGAGGGGGGAATGAGCAGTTCTTC.

The genes are TRBV5-1 and TRBJ2-3; 7 nucleotides agree with TRBD1. CDR1 is SGHRS, CDR2 YFSETQ, per germline. Trimming cost V 4 bases and J 3 bases; bases outside gene matches: 5. The CDR3 consists of 14 residues. In DNA, the CDR3 is TGCGCCAGCAGCCGGACAGGAACAACAGATACGCAGTATTTT. It yields the protein CASSRTGTTDTQYF.

The rearrangement links TRBV7-2 to TRBJ2-3, with 8 bases identical to TRBD2. V shed 3 bases, J shed 4 bases, and the junction held 9 bases outside the gene matches. CDR1 and CDR2 from the germline V gene are SGHTA and FQGNSA. The CDR3 is 16 residues long. The CDR3 DNA reads as TGTGCCAGCAGCTTTAAACCAGCGGGAGAGTCAGATACGCAGTATTTT. Protein: CASSFKPAGESDTQYF.

This clonotype was detected a few times. This sequence joins TRBV12-3 or TRBV12-4 and TRBJ2-7; 9 bases are shared with TRBD1. Trimming at V came to 6 bases and at J to 3 bases, leaving 6 bases not matched to a gene. The CDR3 has 14 amino acids. CDR3 protein: CASSALTGGYEQYF. CDR3 coding DNA: TGTGCCAGCAGCGCTCTGACAGGGGGCTACGAGCAGTACTTC.

V usage is TRBV4-3 and J usage is TRBJ2-1; tentatively, D is TRBD2 (5 bases). This CDR3 is built from 14 residues. The V end was cut by 5 bases, the J end by 4 bases, with 12 bases between. Germline CDR1 LGHNA, CDR2 YSLEER. CDR3 sequence (DNA): TGCGCCAGCAGCGTAAACGCGGGTTACAATGAGCAGTTCTTC. Encoded protein: CASSVNAGYNEQFF.

The chain has TRBV18 and TRBJ1-4; the D gene is possibly TRBD1 (5 bases). Germline CDR1 reads KGHSH; CDR2 reads LQKENI. The CDR3 has 14 amino acids. V was pared by 5 bases and J by 5 bases, with 12 bases between. The CDR3 region has the DNA TGTGCCAGCTCAGACCGGGACGGAAATGAAAAACTGTTTTTT. Its protein is CASSDRDGNEKLFF.

With regard to this clonotype: A much larger clone differs from this one at a single base, so this may be a read error. The V and J genes are TRBV7-9 and TRBJ2-4; D gene unclear. The germline gives CDR1 SEHNR, CDR2 FQNEAQ (reference sequence). CDR3 length equals 15 residues. CDR3 DNA: TGTGCCAGCGGCTTAAGTCAGACGGCCAAAAACATTCAGTACTTC. This translates into CASGLSQTAKNIQYF.

With respect to this clonotype: A clone one base away is much larger, so this may be a read error. The CDR3 sequence: CSAAGDTEALF. CDR3 coding DNA: TGCAGTGCTGCAGGGGACACTGAAGCTTTGTTT. V usage is TRBV20-1 and J usage is TRBJ1-1; TRBD1 might be the D (6 bases). The germline V gene encodes CDR1 DFQATT and CDR2 SNEGSKA (reference sequence). The CDR3 loop spans 11 amino acids.

For this clonotype: This may stem from a read error, because a much larger clone lies one nucleotide away. J is TRBJ2-3 and V is TRBV27; TRBD1 aligns across 8 bases. Germline V lookup: CDR1 MNHEY, CDR2 SMNVEV (reference sequence). V shed 3 bases, J shed 4 bases, and the junction held 3 bases outside the gene matches. The CDR3 has 14 amino acids. CDR3 in amino acids: CASSFRTGSDTQYF. CDR3 coding DNA: TGTGCCAGCAGTTTTAGGACAGGGTCAGATACGCAGTATTTT.

The chain has TRBV4-2 and TRBJ2-3; TRBD1 matches at 7 bases. From germline, CDR1 is LGHNA and CDR2 YNFKEQ. This CDR3 has 15 residues. The ends lost 8 bases at V and 4 bases at J; junction bases unmatched: 12. DNA for the CDR3: TGTGCCAGCGAAGGGAAAAGGGGGCGTCCAGATACGCAGTATTTT. Protein product: CASEGKRGRPDTQYF.

This clonotype was observed a single time. A single base separates this from a much larger clone, so it may be a read error. The chain links TRBV20-1 to TRBJ2-7; D is uncertain. Trimming took 6 bases from V and 2 from J, leaving 14 bases between them. The length of the CDR3 is 13 residues. Germline lookup yields CDR1 DFQATT and CDR2 SNEGSKA (reference sequence). The CDR3 here is CSARAAVTYEQYF. The CDR3 DNA is TGCAGTGCGCGAGCCGCGGTGACCTACGAGCAGTACTTC.

This clonotype came up many times. V gene TRBV20-1 combines with J gene TRBJ2-1, with 9 bases fitting TRBD1. CDR3 length: 15 residues. Germline assignment: CDR1 DFQATT and CDR2 SNEGSKA (reference sequence). V gave up 4 bases and J gave up 6 bases; unmatched junction bases: 10. The CDR3 loop is CSATSIGTGSNEQFF. CDR3 DNA: TGCAGTGCTACCTCGATAGGGACAGGGAGCAATGAGCAGTTCTTC.

Comment on this clonotype: This could be a read error, since a much larger clone is one nucleotide away. The chain carries TRBV20-1 and TRBJ1-2, with a tentative D call TRBD1 (6 bases). Germline CDR1 and CDR2: DFQATT and SNEGSKA (reference sequence). The CDR3 extends over 14 amino acids. The DNA for the CDR3 is TGCAGTGCCCCAGGGGCGGCCAGGGGTTATGGCTACGCCTTC. Translating it yields CSAPGAARGYGYAF.

This clonotype occurred a few times. The chain uses TRBV20-1 and TRBJ2-2; unclear D gene. Trimming removed 3 bases from V and 6 bases from J, with 11 bases in between. This CDR3 has 13 residues. The germline CDR1 and CDR2 sequences are DFQATT and SNEGSKA (reference sequence). DNA for the CDR3: TGCAGTGCTAGGAAAATTATCCCCGGGGAGCTGTTTTTT. It encodes CSARKIIPGELFF.

This clonotype was detected many times. This chain joins TRBV27 and TRBJ2-1, with TRBD1 matching 9 bases. Losses at the gene ends were 2 bases for V and 6 bases for J; bases not matched to a gene: 5. The CDR3 runs to 15 residues. Germline V gene lookup returns CDR1 MNHEY and CDR2 SMNVEV (reference sequence). The CDR3 sequence is CASSLGDRDLNEQFF. The CDR3 DNA sequence: TGTGCCAGCAGTTTAGGGGACAGGGATCTCAATGAGCAGTTCTTC.

Points on this clonotype: One base away lies a much larger clone, so this may be a sequencing read error. No conserved phenylalanine or tryptophan ends this CDR3, so it is likely a read error. The V gene is TRBV7-2, the J gene TRBJ2-5; no firm D call. The CDR3 consists of 12 residues. Per the germline V gene, CDR1 is SGHTA and CDR2 is FQGNSA. V was shortened by 5 bases and J by 5 bases, with 9 bases between the two germline ends. CDR3 in amino acids: CASSPSSETQYS. In DNA, the CDR3 is TGTGCCAGCAGCCCCTCTTCCGAGACCCAGTACTCC.

In its sample, this clonotype was seen a few times. The chain has TRBV4-2 and TRBJ1-4, with D maybe TRBD1 (6 bases). Trimming stripped 2 bases from V and 6 bases from J, with 13 bases between. Germline lookup yields CDR1 LGHNA and CDR2 YNFKEQ. There are 15 residues in the CDR3. CDR3 in amino acids: CASSQHLGGDEKLFF. CDR3 DNA sequence: TGTGCCAGCAGCCAACACCTAGGGGGGGATGAAAAACTGTTTTTT.

This clonotype turned up a few times. The chain carries TRBV3-1 and TRBJ2-1; 11 bases fit TRBD2. V was pared by 0 bases and J by 3 bases, with 4 bases of the junction left unmatched. This CDR3 comprises 17 residues. Germline CDR1 and CDR2: LGHDT and YNNKEL (reference sequence). CDR3 protein: CASSQDPTSGIYNEQFF. The CDR3 nucleotides are TGTGCCAGCAGCCAAGATCCGACTAGCGGGATCTACAATGAGCAGTTCTTC.

This clonotype was counted a few times. V usage is TRBV28 and J usage is TRBJ1-1, with 7 bases matching TRBD1. The length of the CDR3 is 18 residues. J was trimmed by 4 bases and V by 6 bases; bases with no gene match: 20. The germline CDR1 and CDR2 sequences are MDHEN and SYDVKM. The CDR3 here is CASRWTGAGGKGGTEAFF. The CDR3, as DNA: TGTGCCAGCAGGTGGACCGGGGCAGGGGGAAAAGGGGGCACTGAAGCTTTCTTT.

The chain recombines TRBV7-2 with TRBJ1-2; tentatively, D is TRBD1 (5 bases). The CDR3 is made up of 13 amino acids. The germline CDR1 and CDR2 sequences are SGHTA and FQGNSA. V was clipped by 4 bases and J by 4 bases, with 10 bases between them. CDR3 loop: CASSSGQTYGYTF. For the CDR3, the DNA is TGTGCCAGCAGCTCCGGACAAACCTATGGCTACACCTTC.

In its sample, this clonotype was seen many times. In DNA, the CDR3 is TGTGCCAGCAGCCTACCGACAGAGAACACTGAAGCTTTCTTT. Translated: CASSLPTENTEAFF. This chain connects TRBV7-2 to TRBJ1-1; weak D call: TRBD1 (5 bases). The V and J ends lost 5 bases and 1 base respectively, with 11 bases between them. The CDR3 consists of 14 residues. Germline assignment: CDR1 SGHTA and CDR2 FQGNSA.

The chain uses TRBV27 and TRBJ2-7; tentatively, D is TRBD1 or TRBD2 (5 bases each). The CDR3 loop spans 13 amino acids. Trimming shortened V by 9 bases and J by 3 bases, and 15 bases separated the two germline ends. CDR1 MNHEY and CDR2 SMNVEV come from the germline V gene (reference sequence). The CDR3 reads CARGTTGFYEQYF. The CDR3 nucleotides are TGTGCCAGGGGGACCACAGGATTCTACGAGCAGTACTTC.

This sequence joins TRBV2 and TRBJ2-5; maybe TRBD2 (6 bases). CDR1 is SNHLY, CDR2 FYNNEI, per germline. The V end lost 0 bases, the J end lost 0 bases, and 11 bases lay between the germline ends. The CDR3 is 16 amino acids. DNA for the CDR3: TGTGCCAGCAGTGAAGCGGGACTCGAGTACCAAGAGACCCAGTACTTC. Encoded protein: CASSEAGLEYQETQYF.